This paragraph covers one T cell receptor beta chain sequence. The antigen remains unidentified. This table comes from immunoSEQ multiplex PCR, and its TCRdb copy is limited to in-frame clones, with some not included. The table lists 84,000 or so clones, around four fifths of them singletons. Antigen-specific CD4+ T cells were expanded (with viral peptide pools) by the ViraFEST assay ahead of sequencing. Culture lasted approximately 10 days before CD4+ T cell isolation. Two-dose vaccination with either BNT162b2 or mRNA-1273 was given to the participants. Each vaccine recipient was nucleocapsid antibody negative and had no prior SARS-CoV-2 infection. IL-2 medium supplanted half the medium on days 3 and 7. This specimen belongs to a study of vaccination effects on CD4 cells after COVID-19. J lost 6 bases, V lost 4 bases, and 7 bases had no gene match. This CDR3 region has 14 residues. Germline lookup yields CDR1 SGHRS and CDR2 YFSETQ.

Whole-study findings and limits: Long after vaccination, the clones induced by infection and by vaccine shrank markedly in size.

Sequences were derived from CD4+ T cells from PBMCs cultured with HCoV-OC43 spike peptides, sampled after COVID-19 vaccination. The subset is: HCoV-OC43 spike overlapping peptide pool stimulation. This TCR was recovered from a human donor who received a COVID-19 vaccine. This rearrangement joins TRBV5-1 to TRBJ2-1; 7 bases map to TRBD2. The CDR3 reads CASSGEWGGNEQFF. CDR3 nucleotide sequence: TGCGCCAGCAGCGGAGAGTGGGGGGGCAATGAGCAGTTCTTC.